A single sample gave rise to the 6 T cell receptor beta chains below, sequenced in a study of CXCR3-negative and CXCR3-positive naive CD8 T cells. Study outcomes and limitations: CXCR3-positive naive cells had more hydrophobic TRB CDR3s than CXCR3-negative naive cells.

UMI-tagged TRB cDNA libraries were built via 5' RACE. TCRdb reanalyzed the 5' RACE reads and collapses them to one entry per CDR3 protein, without DNA. The table for this sample gives some 64,000 distinct CDR3 sequences. No antigens are known for them. Sample: naive CXCR3+ CD8+ T cells from blood. Specified subset: CD45RO-CCR7+CD27+CD95- naive CD8+ T cells expressing CXCR3 (TNR3+). All receptors derive from a human donor in good health. Some clones in this sample may be carry-over from other donors' samples.

The chain carries TRBV7-9 and TRBJ2-5; TCRdb's assignment of TRBD1 cannot be checked, as there is no DNA. The length of the CDR3 is 12 residues. Germline-derived CDR1 and CDR2 are SEHNR and FQNEAQ (reference sequence). CDR3 residues: CASSLEGATQYF.

The chain's CDR3 is CASSLAGGTFYNEQFF. V usage is TRBV5-1 and J usage is TRBJ2-1; with no DNA, the TCRdb D assignment of TRBD1 cannot be verified. Germline V gene lookup returns CDR1 SGHRS and CDR2 YFSETQ. The CDR3 covers 16 residues.

The rearrangement uses TRBV4-3 and TRBJ2-2; without DNA, the TCRdb call of TRBD2 cannot be checked. Germline loops: CDR1 LGHNA, CDR2 YSLEER. The CDR3 sequence is 15 residues long. This chain's CDR3 is CASSQAAGSFWELFF.

This chain joins TRBV20-1 and TRBJ2-3. The CDR3 loop spans 14 amino acids. From germline, CDR1 is DFQATT and CDR2 SNEGSKA (reference sequence). CDR3 loop: CSASVRYRTDTQYF.

The chain recombines TRBV7-2 with TRBJ2-7. The V gene's germline CDR1 is SGHTA and CDR2 FQGNSA. The CDR3 covers 14 residues. The CDR3 protein is CASSQLGYGYEQYF.

V usage is TRBV29-1 and J usage is TRBJ2-5; TCRdb gives TRBD2 as the D gene, but with no DNA this cannot be confirmed. Germline V lookup: CDR1 SQVTM, CDR2 ANQGSEA. This CDR3 is 14 amino acids long. The chain's CDR3 is CSVLPGLEPETQYF.